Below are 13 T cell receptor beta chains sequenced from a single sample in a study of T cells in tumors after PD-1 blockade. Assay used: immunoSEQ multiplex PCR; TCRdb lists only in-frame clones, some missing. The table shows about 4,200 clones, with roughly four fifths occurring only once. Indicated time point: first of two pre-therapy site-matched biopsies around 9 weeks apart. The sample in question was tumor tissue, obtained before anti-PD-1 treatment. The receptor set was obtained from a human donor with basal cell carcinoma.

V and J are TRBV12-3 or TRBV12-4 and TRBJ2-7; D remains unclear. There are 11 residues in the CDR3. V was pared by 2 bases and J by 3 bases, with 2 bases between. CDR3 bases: TGTGCCAGCAGTTTACACTACGAGCAGTACTTC. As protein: CASSLHYEQYF.

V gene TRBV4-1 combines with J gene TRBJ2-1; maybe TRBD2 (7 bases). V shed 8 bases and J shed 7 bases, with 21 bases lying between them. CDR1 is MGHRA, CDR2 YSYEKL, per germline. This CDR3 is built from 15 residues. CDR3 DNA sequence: TGCGCCAGCTTGGGCTTAGGGGGGGGGCGAAATGAGCAGTTCTTC. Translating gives CASLGLGGGRNEQFF.

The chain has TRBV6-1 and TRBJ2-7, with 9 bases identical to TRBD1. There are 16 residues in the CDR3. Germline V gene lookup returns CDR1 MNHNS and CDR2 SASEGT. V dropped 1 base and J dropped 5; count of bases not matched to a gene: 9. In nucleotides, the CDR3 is TGTGCCAGCAGTGAAGATGCCGGGACAGGGTCCCACGAGCAGTACTTC. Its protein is CASSEDAGTGSHEQYF.

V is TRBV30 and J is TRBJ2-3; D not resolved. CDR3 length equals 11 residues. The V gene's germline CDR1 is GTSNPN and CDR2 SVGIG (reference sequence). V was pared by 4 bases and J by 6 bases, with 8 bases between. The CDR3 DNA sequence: TGTGCCTGGAAGGTGGCGGATACGCAGTATTTT. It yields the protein CAWKVADTQYF.

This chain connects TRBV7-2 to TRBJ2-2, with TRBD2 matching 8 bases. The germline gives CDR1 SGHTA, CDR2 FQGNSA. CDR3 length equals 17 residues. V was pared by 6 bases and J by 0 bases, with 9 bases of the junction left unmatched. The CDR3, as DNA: TGTGCCAGCAGTCTTAGAGTTAGCGGGGCGAACACCGGGGAGCTGTTTTTT. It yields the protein CASSLRVSGANTGELFF. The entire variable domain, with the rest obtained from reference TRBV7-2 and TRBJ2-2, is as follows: GAGVSQSPSNKVTEKGKDVELRCDPISGHTALYWYRQSLGQGLEFLIYFQGNSAPDKSGLPSDRFSAERTGGSVSTLTIQRTQQEDSAVYLCASSLRVSGANTGELFFGEGSRLTVL.

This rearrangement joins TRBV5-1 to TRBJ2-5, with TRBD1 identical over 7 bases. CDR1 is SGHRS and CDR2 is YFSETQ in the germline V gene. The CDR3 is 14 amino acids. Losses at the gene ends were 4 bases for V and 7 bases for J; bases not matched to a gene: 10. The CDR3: CASSKDRDSLTQYF. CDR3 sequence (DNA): TGCGCCAGCAGCAAAGACAGGGATTCGTTGACCCAGTACTTC. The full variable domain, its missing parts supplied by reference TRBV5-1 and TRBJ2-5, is KAGVTQTPRYLIKTRGQQVTLSCSPISGHRSVSWYQQTPGQGLQFLFEYFSETQRNKGNFPGRFSGRQFSNSRSEMNVSTLELGDSALYLCASSKDRDSLTQYFGPGTRLLVL.

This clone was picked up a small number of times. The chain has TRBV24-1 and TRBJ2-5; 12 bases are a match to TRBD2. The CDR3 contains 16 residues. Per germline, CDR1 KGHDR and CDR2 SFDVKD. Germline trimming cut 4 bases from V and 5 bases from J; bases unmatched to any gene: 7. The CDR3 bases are TGTGCCACCAGTGAGCGTACTAGCGGGGGGCCGGAGACCCAGTACTTC. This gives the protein CATSERTSGGPETQYF.

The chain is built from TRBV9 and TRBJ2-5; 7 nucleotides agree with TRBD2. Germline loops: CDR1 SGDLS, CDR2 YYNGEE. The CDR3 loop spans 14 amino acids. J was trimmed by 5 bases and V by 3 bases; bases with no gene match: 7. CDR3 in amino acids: CASSGRTSRETQYF. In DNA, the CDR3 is TGTGCCAGCAGCGGGAGGACTAGTCGGGAGACCCAGTACTTC.

CDR3 nucleotide sequence: TGTGCCAGTAGTATCATAAACACCGGGGAGCTGTTTTTT. Protein: CASSIINTGELFF. The chain is built from TRBV19 and TRBJ2-2; unclear D gene. This CDR3 comprises 13 residues. The V gene lost 3 bases and the J gene lost 2 bases, with 4 bases spanning the gap. Germline assignment: CDR1 LNHDA and CDR2 SQIVND (reference sequence).

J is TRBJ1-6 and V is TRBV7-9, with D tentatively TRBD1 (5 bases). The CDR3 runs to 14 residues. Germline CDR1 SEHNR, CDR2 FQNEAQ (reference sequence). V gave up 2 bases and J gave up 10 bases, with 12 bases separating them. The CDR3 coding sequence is TGTGCCAGCAGCTTAAAGGGGCCTGGGTCACCCCTCCACTTT. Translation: CASSLKGPGSPLHF.

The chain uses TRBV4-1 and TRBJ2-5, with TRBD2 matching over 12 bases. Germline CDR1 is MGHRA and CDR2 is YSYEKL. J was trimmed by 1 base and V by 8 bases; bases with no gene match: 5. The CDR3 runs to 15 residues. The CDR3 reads CASRLAGGLQETQYF. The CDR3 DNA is TGCGCCAGCCGCCTAGCGGGGGGGCTCCAAGAGACCCAGTACTTC.

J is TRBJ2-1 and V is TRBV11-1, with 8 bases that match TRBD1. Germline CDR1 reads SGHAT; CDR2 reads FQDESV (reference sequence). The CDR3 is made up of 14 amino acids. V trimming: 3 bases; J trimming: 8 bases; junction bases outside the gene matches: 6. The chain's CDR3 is CASSLEAGGHEQFF. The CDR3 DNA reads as TGTGCCAGCAGCTTGGAGGCAGGGGGCCATGAGCAGTTCTTC.

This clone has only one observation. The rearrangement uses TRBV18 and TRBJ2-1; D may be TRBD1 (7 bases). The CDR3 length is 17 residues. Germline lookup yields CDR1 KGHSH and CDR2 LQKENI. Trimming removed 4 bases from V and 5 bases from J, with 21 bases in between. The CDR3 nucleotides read TGTGCCAGCTCACGCGTTCCCCAGGGGGGACCCAACAATGAGCAGTTCTTC. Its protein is CASSRVPQGGPNNEQFF. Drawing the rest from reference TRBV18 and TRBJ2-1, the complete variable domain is NAGVMQNPRHLVRRRGQEARLRCSPMKGHSHVYWYRQLPEEGLKFMVYLQKENIIDESGMPKERFSAEFPKEGPSILRIQQVVRGDSAAYFCASSRVPQGGPNNEQFFGPGTRLTVL.